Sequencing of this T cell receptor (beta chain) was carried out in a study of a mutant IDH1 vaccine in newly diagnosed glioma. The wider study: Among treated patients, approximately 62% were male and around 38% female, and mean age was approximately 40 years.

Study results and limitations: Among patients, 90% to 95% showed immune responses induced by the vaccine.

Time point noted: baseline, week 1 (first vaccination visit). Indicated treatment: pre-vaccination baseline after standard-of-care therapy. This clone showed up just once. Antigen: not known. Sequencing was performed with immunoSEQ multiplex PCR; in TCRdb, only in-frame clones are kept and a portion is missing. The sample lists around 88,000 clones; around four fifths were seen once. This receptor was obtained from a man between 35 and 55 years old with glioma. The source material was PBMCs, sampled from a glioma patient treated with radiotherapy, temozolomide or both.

Here the CDR3 reads CASSLGRVRDEQYF. The CDR3 DNA reads TGTGCCAGCAGCTTGGGCAGGGTGAGGGACGAGCAGTACTTC. The V gene is TRBV5-4, the J gene TRBJ2-7; D possibly matches TRBD1 or TRBD2 (5 bases each). V was cut by 0 bases and J by 5 bases, with 12 bases left in between. Germline CDR1 is SGHNT and CDR2 is YYREEE (reference sequence). This CDR3 has 14 amino acids.